These T cell receptor beta chains were read from a single sample in a study of T cell responses to AZD1222 COVID-19 vaccine. Assay: immunoSEQ multiplex PCR; the TCRdb copy retains only in-frame clones and omits some. The table lists more than 150,000 clones, 80% to 95% of them singletons, with about 10% in the top ten. The specimen was peripheral blood, collected on day 0 of AZD1222 vaccination. These receptor sequences come from an adult in good health. Both conserved end residues are part of each CDR3. The order of the fields is clone size, J gene, D gene, V gene, CDR3 protein, CDR3 DNA. A D gene is named only where the DNA matches it firmly. Size tells how often a clone was seen (once, few, many) or the class of an expanded clone, and some rows leave it out.

abundance: NA
j_gene: TRBJ2-6
d_gene: NA
v_gene: TRBV6-2/TRBV6-3
CDR3aa: CASSHQVSGANVLTF
CDR3nt: TGTGCCAGCAGTCACCAGGTCTCTGGGGCCAACGTCCTGACTTTC

abundance: NA
j_gene: TRBJ1-3
d_gene: TRBD1
v_gene: TRBV19
CDR3aa: CASSPRQGRFGNTIYF
CDR3nt: TGTGCCAGTAGCCCTAGACAGGGCCGGTTTGGAAACACCATATATTTT

abundance: NA
j_gene: TRBJ1-1
d_gene: NA
v_gene: TRBV7-2
CDR3aa: CASSLDAGRVTEAFF
CDR3nt: TGTGCCAGCAGCTTAGATGCAGGGCGCGTCACTGAAGCTTTCTTT

abundance: once
j_gene: TRBJ1-5
d_gene: TRBD1
v_gene: TRBV19
CDR3aa: CASSMGTGFNQPQHF
CDR3nt: TGTGCCAGTAGTATGGGGACAGGGTTCAATCAGCCCCAGCATTTT

abundance: NA
j_gene: TRBJ2-2
d_gene: NA
v_gene: TRBV12-5
CDR3aa: CASFKHANTGELFF
CDR3nt: TGTGCTAGCTTCAAACACGCGAACACCGGGGAGCTGTTTTTT

abundance: NA
j_gene: TRBJ2-1
d_gene: NA
v_gene: TRBV5-6
CDR3aa: CASSLGSGIWEQFF
CDR3nt: TGTGCCAGCAGCTTGGGATCGGGAATCTGGGAGCAGTTCTTC

abundance: NA
j_gene: TRBJ1-1
d_gene: NA
v_gene: TRBV5-4
CDR3aa: CASSLAGGDEAFF
CDR3nt: TGTGCCAGCAGCTTGGCCGGAGGGGATGAAGCTTTCTTT

abundance: NA
j_gene: TRBJ1-5
d_gene: NA
v_gene: TRBV19
CDR3aa: CASSIRLHSNQPQHF
CDR3nt: TGTGCCAGTAGTATACGGCTCCATAGCAATCAGCCCCAGCATTTT

abundance: NA
j_gene: TRBJ2-2
d_gene: TRBD2
v_gene: TRBV18
CDR3aa: CASSPLAGAPGELFF
CDR3nt: TGTGCCAGCTCACCACTAGCGGGGGCCCCCGGGGAGCTGTTTTTT

abundance: once
j_gene: TRBJ1-1
d_gene: TRBD1
v_gene: TRBV7-9
CDR3aa: CASSLGQGRLTEAFF
CDR3nt: TGTGCCAGCAGCTTAGGACAGGGGAGGCTCACTGAAGCTTTCTTT

abundance: NA
j_gene: TRBJ2-7
d_gene: TRBD2
v_gene: TRBV2
CDR3aa: CASSSGRAYEQYF
CDR3nt: TGTGCCAGCAGTAGCGGGAGGGCCTACGAGCAGTACTTC

abundance: few
j_gene: TRBJ1-1
d_gene: NA
v_gene: TRBV7-2
CDR3aa: CASSLARRQNTEAFF
CDR3nt: TGTGCCAGCAGCTTAGCGAGAAGGCAGAACACTGAAGCTTTCTTT

abundance: once
j_gene: TRBJ1-1
d_gene: NA
v_gene: TRBV5-1
CDR3aa: CASTGTANTEAFF
CDR3nt: TGCGCCAGTACCGGGACGGCGAACACTGAAGCTTTCTTT

abundance: NA
j_gene: TRBJ2-5
d_gene: NA
v_gene: TRBV5-1
CDR3aa: CASKENRVQETQYF
CDR3nt: TGCGCCAGCAAAGAGAACAGGGTCCAAGAGACCCAGTACTTC

abundance: NA
j_gene: TRBJ1-5
d_gene: NA
v_gene: TRBV7-6
CDR3aa: CASSLGLEGQPQHF
CDR3nt: TGTGCCAGCAGCTTAGGACTCGAGGGACAGCCCCAGCATTTT

abundance: NA
j_gene: TRBJ2-3
d_gene: TRBD1
v_gene: TRBV18
CDR3aa: CASSPGTGGGTDTQYF
CDR3nt: TGTGCCAGCTCACCAGGGACAGGGGGTGGCACAGATACGCAGTATTTT

abundance: NA
j_gene: TRBJ2-2
d_gene: TRBD1
v_gene: TRBV5-1
CDR3aa: CASSGDRQLAGELFF
CDR3nt: TGCGCCAGCAGCGGGGACAGGCAATTGGCCGGGGAGCTGTTTTTT

abundance: NA
j_gene: TRBJ1-1
d_gene: NA
v_gene: TRBV11-3
CDR3aa: CASSQGPQEAFF
CDR3nt: TGTGCCAGCAGCCAGGGACCGCAAGAAGCTTTCTTT

abundance: NA
j_gene: TRBJ1-2
d_gene: NA
v_gene: TRBV7-8
CDR3aa: CASRPDGGRGYTF
CDR3nt: TGTGCCAGCAGACCCGACGGGGGGCGGGGCTACACCTTC

abundance: NA
j_gene: TRBJ1-1
d_gene: NA
v_gene: TRBV27
CDR3aa: CASSLGGSVAEAFF
CDR3nt: TGTGCCAGCAGTTTAGGAGGTTCGGTCGCTGAAGCTTTCTTT

abundance: NA
j_gene: TRBJ1-2
d_gene: NA
v_gene: TRBV7-2
CDR3aa: CASSLFLGGAGYGYTF
CDR3nt: TGTGCCAGCAGCTTATTTTTAGGGGGGGCGGGCTATGGCTACACCTTC

abundance: once
j_gene: TRBJ2-6
d_gene: NA
v_gene: TRBV5-4
CDR3aa: CASSPPVRRGANVLTF
CDR3nt: TGTGCCAGCAGTCCACCAGTTAGGCGCGGGGCCAACGTCCTGACTTTC

abundance: NA
j_gene: TRBJ2-1
d_gene: TRBD2
v_gene: TRBV5-5
CDR3aa: CASSPWGGSSYNEQFF
CDR3nt: TGTGCCAGCAGCCCCTGGGGGGGGAGCTCCTACAATGAGCAGTTCTTC

abundance: NA
j_gene: TRBJ1-5
d_gene: TRBD1
v_gene: TRBV6-6
CDR3aa: CASSLGQALRNQPQHF
CDR3nt: TGTGCCAGCAGCCTGGGACAGGCCCTTAGGAATCAGCCCCAGCATTTT

abundance: NA
j_gene: TRBJ1-2
d_gene: NA
v_gene: TRBV2
CDR3aa: CASTALRSDYGYTF
CDR3nt: TGTGCCAGCACCGCGCTACGATCTGACTATGGCTACACCTTC